The entry below describes one T cell receptor beta chain. What it recognizes is unknown. This sample is drawn from a study of memory CD4+ T cells and cytomegalovirus serostatus. The germline V gene has CDR1 SGHKS and CDR2 YYEKEE (reference sequence). The CDR3 covers 13 residues. V lost 4 bases to trimming and J lost 5 bases, with 12 bases between them. Sequencing used immunoSEQ multiplex PCR; TCRdb keeps in-frame clones, though not all of them. The sample gives fewer than 75,000 clones, around 79% of which show up once; 0.65% to 0.9% is in the top ten. The study, taken as a whole, reports: Suggested: most of the CMV-linked TCR signature lies in CD4+ memory cells. Of under 200 reported CMV TCRbeta sequences, under 70 were found in memory CD4+ repertoires.

The sort gate was single viable CD3+CD4+CD8-CD45RO+ cells for memory CD4+ T cells. Source material: memory CD4+ T cells from blood. The chain is built from TRBV5-5 and TRBJ2-5; D call uncertain. The TCR comes from an adult in good health and CMV-seronegative. This chain's CDR3 is CASSPVMSETQYF. The CDR3 nucleotides read TGTGCCAGCAGCCCGGTCATGAGCGAGACCCAGTACTTC. The variable domain in full, with the rest retrieved from reference TRBV5-5 and TRBJ2-5, is DAGVTQSPTHLIKTRGQQVTLRCSPISGHKSVSWYQQVLGQGPQFIFQYYEKEERGRGNFPDRFSARQFPNYSSELNVNALLLGDSALYLCASSPVMSETQYFGPGTRLLVL.